The 12 T cell receptor beta chains below were found in one sample sequenced in a study of lymphopenia after photon versus proton radiotherapy. Libraries were prepared by immunoSEQ multiplex PCR; TCRdb keeps only in-frame clonotypes and omits some of them. This sample carries roughly 42,000 clones, over 75% of them seen once, and the ten largest clones take over 2%. The source was peripheral blood, collected from a patient treated with photon-based radiotherapy. The origin of the receptors is a man in his forties or fifties with gastric cancer.

The V and J genes are TRBV5-4 and TRBJ2-3; TRBD1 matches at 12 bases. Germline CDR1 is SGHNT and CDR2 is YYREEE (reference sequence). The V segment lost 4 bases and the J segment 2 bases; nucleotides outside the gene matches: 5. This CDR3 has 16 amino acids. The CDR3 sequence is CASSTGTGGTTDTQYF. In DNA, the CDR3 is TGTGCCAGCAGCACGGGGACAGGGGGCACCACAGATACGCAGTATTTT.

The chain has TRBV19 and TRBJ2-3; D remains ambiguous. There are 13 residues in the CDR3. CDR1 and CDR2 from the germline V gene are LNHDA and SQIVND (reference sequence). With 1 base removed from V and 3 bases from J, the gap between germline ends came to 5 bases. The CDR3 region has the DNA TGTGCCAGTAGTATAGTACAGACAGATACGCAGTATTTT. Its translation is CASSIVQTDTQYF.

The chain recombines TRBV18 with TRBJ1-1; D is unresolved. This CDR3 is built from 12 residues. The ends were cut back, 3 bases at V and 5 bases at J, with 7 bases in the middle. Looked up from germline, CDR1 is KGHSH and CDR2 is LQKENI. For the CDR3, the DNA is TGTGCCAGCTCACCGCGAGAGACTGAAGCTTTCTTT. Protein product: CASSPRETEAFF. The variable domain in full, completed from reference TRBV18 and TRBJ1-1, reads NAGVMQNPRHLVRRRGQEARLRCSPMKGHSHVYWYRQLPEEGLKFMVYLQKENIIDESGMPKERFSAEFPKEGPSILRIQQVVRGDSAAYFCASSPRETEAFFGQGTRLTVV.

The gene calls are TRBV18 and TRBJ1-3, with a tentative D call TRBD1 (6 bases). Germline CDR1 is KGHSH and CDR2 is LQKENI. The CDR3 has 15 residues. V was clipped by 6 bases and J by 8 bases, with 20 bases between them. In DNA form, the CDR3 reads TGTGCCAGCTCGCCGACAGGAGGAAAGGGTGACACCATATATTTT. Its translation: CASSPTGGKGDTIYF.

The chain joins TRBV9 to TRBJ2-5; 9 bases map to TRBD2. V was pared by 0 bases and J by 5 bases, with 8 bases of the junction left unmatched. The CDR3 consists of 16 residues. Germline V CDR1 and CDR2: SGDLS, YYNGEE. CDR3 in DNA: TGTGCCAGCAGCGTAGCTGGTAGCGGGGGTCTGGAGACCCAGTACTTC. Its translation is CASSVAGSGGLETQYF. Based on the CDR3 plus reference TRBV9 and TRBJ2-5, the full variable domain is DSGVTQTPKHLITATGQRVTLRCSPRSGDLSVYWYQQSLDQGLQFLIQYYNGEERAKGNILERFSAQQFPDLHSELNLSSLELGDSALYFCASSVAGSGGLETQYFGPGTRLLVL.

The CDR3 is CASMNGGAARNEKLFF. CDR3 bases: TGTGCCAGCATGAATGGAGGGGCAGCAAGGAATGAAAAACTGTTTTTT. The chain joins TRBV28 to TRBJ1-4; a weak D match, TRBD1 (5 bases). CDR3 length: 16 amino acids. V was trimmed by 7 bases and J by 5 bases, leaving 20 bases between them. The germline V gene has CDR1 MDHEN and CDR2 SYDVKM.

This chain joins TRBV2 and TRBJ2-4, with unresolved D. The CDR3 is 14 residues long. The germline V gene has CDR1 SNHLY and CDR2 FYNNEI. V shed 3 bases and J shed 3 bases, with 9 bases lying between them. In DNA form, the CDR3 reads TGTGCCAGCAGTGACCCCCCCTTCAAAAACATTCAGTACTTC. Translating gives CASSDPPFKNIQYF. Together with reference TRBV2 and TRBJ2-4, the CDR3 gives the full variable domain: EPEVTQTPSHQVTQMGQEVILRCVPISNHLYFYWYRQILGQKVEFLVSFYNNEISEKSEIFDDQFSVERPDGSNFTLKIRSTKLEDSAMYFCASSDPPFKNIQYFGAGTRLSVL.

The chain employs TRBV7-2 and TRBJ1-2; D not resolved. Between the trimmed V and J ends, which lost 4 bases and 3 bases, there was a span of 9 bases. The CDR3 length is 13 residues. Germline CDR1 and CDR2: SGHTA and FQGNSA. The CDR3 DNA follows: TGTGCCAGCAGCTCTGGTCTGTACTATGGCTACACCTTC. It yields the protein CASSSGLYYGYTF. Using reference TRBV7-2 and TRBJ1-2 for the parts outside the CDR3, the full variable domain is GAGVSQSPSNKVTEKGKDVELRCDPISGHTALYWYRQSLGQGLEFLIYFQGNSAPDKSGLPSDRFSAERTGGSVSTLTIQRTQQEDSAVYLCASSSGLYYGYTFGSGTRLTVV.

V usage is TRBV28 and J usage is TRBJ2-7, with TRBD2 as a possible D gene (5 bases). CDR3 length equals 16 residues. Germline-derived CDR1 and CDR2 are MDHEN and SYDVKM. Between the trimmed V and J ends, which lost 4 bases and 3 bases, there was a span of 19 bases. For the CDR3, the DNA is TGTGCCAGCAGTTCCCCCTACGGGGAATCAAGCTACGAGCAGTACTTC. It is translated as CASSSPYGESSYEQYF.

J is TRBJ2-5 and V is TRBV7-9; D is tentatively TRBD1 or TRBD2 (5 bases each). The ends were cut back, 2 bases at V and 4 bases at J, with 8 bases in the middle. Per germline, CDR1 SEHNR and CDR2 FQNEAQ (reference sequence). The CDR3 runs to 13 residues. The CDR3 sequence: CASSLSGLETQYF. The DNA of the CDR3 is TGTGCCAGCAGCTTATCGGGGCTAGAGACCCAGTACTTC.

The genes are TRBV15 and TRBJ2-1; D is perhaps TRBD2 (5 bases). Trimming removed 8 bases at V and 4 bases at J, with 12 bases between. This CDR3 has 13 residues. Germline CDR1 reads LNHNV; CDR2 reads YYDKDF (reference sequence). The DNA of the CDR3 is TGTGCCACCGCGGTAGCGAGATACAATGAGCAGTTCTTC. The encoded protein is CATAVARYNEQFF.

The V gene is TRBV6-1, the J gene TRBJ1-6; D not resolved. Trimming took 6 bases from V and 5 from J, leaving 11 bases between them. CDR1 and CDR2 from the germline V gene are MNHNS and SASEGT. The CDR3 consists of 14 residues. The CDR3 nucleotides are TGTGCCAGCAGGTCCGGGTATGATAATTCACCCCTCCACTTT. Translating it yields CASRSGYDNSPLHF.